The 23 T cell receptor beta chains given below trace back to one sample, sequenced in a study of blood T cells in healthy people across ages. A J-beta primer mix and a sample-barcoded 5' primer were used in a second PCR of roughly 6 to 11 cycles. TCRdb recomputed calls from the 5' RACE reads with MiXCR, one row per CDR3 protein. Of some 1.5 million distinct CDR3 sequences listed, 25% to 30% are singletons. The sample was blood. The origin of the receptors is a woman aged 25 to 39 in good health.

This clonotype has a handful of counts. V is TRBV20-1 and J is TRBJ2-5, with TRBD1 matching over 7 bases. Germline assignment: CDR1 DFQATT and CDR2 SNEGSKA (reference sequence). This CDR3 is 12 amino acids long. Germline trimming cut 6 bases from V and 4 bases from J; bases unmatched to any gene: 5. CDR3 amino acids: CSATDRRETQYF. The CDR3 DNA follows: TGCAGTGCAACGGACAGGCGAGAGACCCAGTACTTC.

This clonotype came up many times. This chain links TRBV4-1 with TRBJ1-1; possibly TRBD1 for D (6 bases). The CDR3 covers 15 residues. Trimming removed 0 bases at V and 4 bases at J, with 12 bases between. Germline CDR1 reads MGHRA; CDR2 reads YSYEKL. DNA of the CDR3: TGCGCCAGCAGCCAAGATCTCAGGGGCGGCACTGAAGCTTTCTTT. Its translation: CASSQDLRGGTEAFF.

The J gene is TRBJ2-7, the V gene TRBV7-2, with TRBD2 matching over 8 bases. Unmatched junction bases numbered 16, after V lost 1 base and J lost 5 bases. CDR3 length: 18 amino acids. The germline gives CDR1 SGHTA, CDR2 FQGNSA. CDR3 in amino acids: CASSLGLGDHGRDNEQYF. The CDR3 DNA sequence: TGTGCCAGCAGCTTAGGCCTTGGGGACCACGGGAGGGACAACGAGCAGTACTTC. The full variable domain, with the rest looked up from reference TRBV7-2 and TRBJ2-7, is GAGVSQSPSNKVTEKGKDVELRCDPISGHTALYWYRQSLGQGLEFLIYFQGNSAPDKSGLPSDRFSAERTGGSVSTLTIQRTQQEDSAVYLCASSLGLGDHGRDNEQYFGPGTRLTVT.

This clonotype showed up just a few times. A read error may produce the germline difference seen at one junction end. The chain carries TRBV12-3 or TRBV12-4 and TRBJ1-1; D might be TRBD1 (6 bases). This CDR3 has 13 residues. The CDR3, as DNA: TGTGCCAGCAGTCTACAGGGTTACACTGGAGCTTTCTTT. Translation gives CASSLQGYTGAFF.

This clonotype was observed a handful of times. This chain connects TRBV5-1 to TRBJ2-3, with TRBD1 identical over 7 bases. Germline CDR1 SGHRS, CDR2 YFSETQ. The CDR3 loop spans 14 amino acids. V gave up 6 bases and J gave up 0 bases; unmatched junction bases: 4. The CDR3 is CASTTGPSTDTQYF. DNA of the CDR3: TGCGCCAGCACGACAGGGCCTAGCACAGATACGCAGTATTTT.

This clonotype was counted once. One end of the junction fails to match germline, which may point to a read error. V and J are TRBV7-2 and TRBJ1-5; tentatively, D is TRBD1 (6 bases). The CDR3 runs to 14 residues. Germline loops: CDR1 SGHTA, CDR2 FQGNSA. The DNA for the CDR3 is TGTGCCAACAGCTCAGGGTCAGGGGATCAGCCCCAGCATTTT. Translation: CANSSGSGDQPQHF. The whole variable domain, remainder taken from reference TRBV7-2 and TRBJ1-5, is GAGVSQSPSNKVTEKGKDVELRCDPISGHTALYWYRQSLGQGLEFLIYFQGNSAPDKSGLPSDRFSAERTGGSVSTLTIQRTQQEDSAVYLCANSSGSGDQPQHFGDGTRLSIL.

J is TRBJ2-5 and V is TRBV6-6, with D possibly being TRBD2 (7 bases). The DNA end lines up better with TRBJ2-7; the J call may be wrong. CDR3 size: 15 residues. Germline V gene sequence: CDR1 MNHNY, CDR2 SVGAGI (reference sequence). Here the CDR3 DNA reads TGTGCCAGCAACCAAGAAGGGGGGGCGATCGACGAGCAGTACTTC. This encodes CASNQEGGAIDEQYF.

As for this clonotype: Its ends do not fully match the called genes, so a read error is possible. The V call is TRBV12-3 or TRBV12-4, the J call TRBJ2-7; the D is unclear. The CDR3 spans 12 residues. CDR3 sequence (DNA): TGTGCCAGCGGTTTGTACGGCTACGAGCAGTACTTC. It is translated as CASGLYGYEQYF.

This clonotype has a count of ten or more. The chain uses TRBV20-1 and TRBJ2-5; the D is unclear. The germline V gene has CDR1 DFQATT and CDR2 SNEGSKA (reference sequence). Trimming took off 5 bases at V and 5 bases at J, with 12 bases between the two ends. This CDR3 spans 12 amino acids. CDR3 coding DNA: TGCAGTGCTTCTAGGGTCGGGGAGACCCAGTACTTC. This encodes CSASRVGETQYF.

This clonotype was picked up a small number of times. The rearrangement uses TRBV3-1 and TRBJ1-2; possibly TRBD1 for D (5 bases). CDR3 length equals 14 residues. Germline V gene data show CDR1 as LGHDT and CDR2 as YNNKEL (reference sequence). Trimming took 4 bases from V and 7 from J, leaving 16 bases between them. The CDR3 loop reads CASSPPGRDVGYTF. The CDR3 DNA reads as TGTGCCAGCAGCCCCCCGGGACGGGACGTTGGCTACACCTTC.

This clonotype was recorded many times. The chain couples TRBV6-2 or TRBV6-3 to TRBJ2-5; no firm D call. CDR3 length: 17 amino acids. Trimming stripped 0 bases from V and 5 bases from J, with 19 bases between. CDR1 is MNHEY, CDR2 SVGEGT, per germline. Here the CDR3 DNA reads TGTGCCAGCAGTTACTCGGGATCAGCGCCTAGATGGGAGACCCAGTACTTC. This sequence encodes CASSYSGSAPRWETQYF.

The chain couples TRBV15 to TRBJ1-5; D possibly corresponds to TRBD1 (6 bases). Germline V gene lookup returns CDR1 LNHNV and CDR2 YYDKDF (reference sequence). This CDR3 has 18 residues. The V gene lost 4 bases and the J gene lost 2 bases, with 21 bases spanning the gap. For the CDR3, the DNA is TGTGCCACCAGCACTAACCCTGGGCGCACAGGGCGCAATCAGCCCCAGCATTTT. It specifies CATSTNPGRTGRNQPQHF.

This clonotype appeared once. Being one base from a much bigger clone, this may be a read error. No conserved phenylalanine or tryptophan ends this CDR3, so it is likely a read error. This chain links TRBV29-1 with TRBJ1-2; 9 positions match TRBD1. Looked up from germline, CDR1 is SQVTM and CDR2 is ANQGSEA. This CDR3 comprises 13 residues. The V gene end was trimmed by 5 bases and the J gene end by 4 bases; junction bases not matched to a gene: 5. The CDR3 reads CSVPGQGVYGYTC. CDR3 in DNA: TGCAGCGTTCCGGGACAGGGAGTCTATGGCTACACCTGC.

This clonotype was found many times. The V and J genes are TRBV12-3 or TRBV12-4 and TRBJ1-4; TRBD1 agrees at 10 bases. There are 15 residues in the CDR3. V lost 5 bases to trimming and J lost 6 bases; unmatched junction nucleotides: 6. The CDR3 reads CASSPGTGADEKLFF. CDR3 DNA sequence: TGTGCCAGCAGTCCCGGGACAGGGGCGGATGAAAAACTGTTTTTT.

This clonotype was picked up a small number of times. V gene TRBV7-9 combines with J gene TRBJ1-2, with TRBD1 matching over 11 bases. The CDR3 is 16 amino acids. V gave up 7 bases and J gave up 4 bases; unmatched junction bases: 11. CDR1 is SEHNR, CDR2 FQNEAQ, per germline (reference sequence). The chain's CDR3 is CASIGQGAVISYGYTF. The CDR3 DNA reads TGTGCCAGCATCGGACAGGGGGCTGTAATATCCTATGGCTACACCTTC.

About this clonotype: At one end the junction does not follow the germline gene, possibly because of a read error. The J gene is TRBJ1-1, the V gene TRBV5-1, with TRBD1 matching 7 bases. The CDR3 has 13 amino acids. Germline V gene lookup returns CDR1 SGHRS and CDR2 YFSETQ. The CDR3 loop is CASGLDGQDEAFF. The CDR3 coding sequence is TGCGCCAGCGGCTTGGACGGACAGGATGAAGCTTTCTTT.

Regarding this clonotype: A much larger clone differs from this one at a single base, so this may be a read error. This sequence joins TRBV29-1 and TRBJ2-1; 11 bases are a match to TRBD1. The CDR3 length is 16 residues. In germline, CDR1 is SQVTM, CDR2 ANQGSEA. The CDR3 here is CGVPARDRGVGNEQFF. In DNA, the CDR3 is TGCGGCGTCCCAGCCCGGGACAGGGGGGTAGGTAATGAGCAGTTCTTC.

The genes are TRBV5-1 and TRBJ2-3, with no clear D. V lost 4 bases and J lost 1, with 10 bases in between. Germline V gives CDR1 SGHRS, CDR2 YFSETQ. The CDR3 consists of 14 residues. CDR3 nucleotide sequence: TGCGCCAGCAGCCTCCGGTTTGGCACAGATACGCAGTATTTT. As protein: CASSLRFGTDTQYF.

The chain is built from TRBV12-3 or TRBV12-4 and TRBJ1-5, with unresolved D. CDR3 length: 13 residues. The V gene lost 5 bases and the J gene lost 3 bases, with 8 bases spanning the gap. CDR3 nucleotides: TGTGCCAGCAGTGAGCAGACCAATCAGCCCCAGCATTTT. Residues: CASSEQTNQPQHF.

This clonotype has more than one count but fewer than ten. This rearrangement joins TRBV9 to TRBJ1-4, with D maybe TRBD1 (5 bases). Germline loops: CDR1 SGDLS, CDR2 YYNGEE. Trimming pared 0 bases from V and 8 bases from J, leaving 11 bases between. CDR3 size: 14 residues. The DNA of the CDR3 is TGTGCCAGCAGCGTAGGTGGACAACGGGAAAAACTGTTTTTT. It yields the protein CASSVGGQREKLFF.

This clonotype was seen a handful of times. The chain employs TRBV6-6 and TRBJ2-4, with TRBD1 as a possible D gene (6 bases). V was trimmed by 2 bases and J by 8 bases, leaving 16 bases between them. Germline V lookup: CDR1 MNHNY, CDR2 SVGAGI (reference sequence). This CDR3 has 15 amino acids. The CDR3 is CASSYELQGTDIQYF. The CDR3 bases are TGTGCCAGCAGTTACGAATTACAGGGCACGGACATTCAGTACTTC.

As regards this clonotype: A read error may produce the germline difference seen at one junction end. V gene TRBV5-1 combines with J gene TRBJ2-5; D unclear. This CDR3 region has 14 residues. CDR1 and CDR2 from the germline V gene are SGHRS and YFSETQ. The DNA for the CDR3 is TGCGTCAGCAGCTCTCAGGAGAGACAAGAGACCCAGTACTTC. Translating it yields CVSSSQERQETQYF. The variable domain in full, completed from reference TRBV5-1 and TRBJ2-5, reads KAGVTQTPRYLIKTRGQQVTLSCSPISGHRSVSWYQQTPGQGLQFLFEYFSETQRNKGNFPGRFSGRQFSNSRSEMNVSTLELGDSALYLCVSSSQERQETQYFGPGTRLLVL.

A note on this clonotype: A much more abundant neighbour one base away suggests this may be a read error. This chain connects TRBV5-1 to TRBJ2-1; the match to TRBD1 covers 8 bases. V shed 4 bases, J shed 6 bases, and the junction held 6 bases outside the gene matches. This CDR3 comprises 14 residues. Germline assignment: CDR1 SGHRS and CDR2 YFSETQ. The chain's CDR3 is CASSGQGPLNEQFF. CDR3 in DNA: TGCGCCAGCAGCGGACAGGGCCCCCTCAATGAGCAGTTCTTC.